This T cell receptor (beta chain) was captured by sequencing in a study of shared clonotypes between healthy human individuals. About the research overall: Those who served as donors were a couple of women and three men between the ages of 18 and 49.

Each donor was a Caucasian adult residing in Nashville, Tennessee. As handled by the study authors: Filtering differed since immunoSEQ provided only junctions, with no quality scores. Generated by immunoSEQ multiplex PCR, the TCRdb table keeps only in-frame clones and is missing some. The V and J calls and clone size are taken from that table; D and trimming were inferred from the DNA. The sample carries approximately 2.5 million clones, approximately 92% recorded once. With 6 bases removed from V and 0 bases from J, the gap between germline ends came to 11 bases. CDR1 and CDR2 (germline): SQVTM, ANQGSEA. This CDR3 region has 13 residues. As to this clone: The antigen is not known.

Findings and limits, study-wide: Clonotypes shared by all four sorted-subset donors had higher generation probabilities than non-shared clonotypes.

The V gene is TRBV29-1, the J gene TRBJ1-1, with unresolved D. Sequenced sample: naive CD4+ T cells sorted from blood. Subset denoted: CD45RA+ positively selected. The TCR was taken from a man aged 18 to 30 in good health. CDR3 nucleotides: TGCAGCGTCTTTCCCCGCTTGAACACTGAAGCTTTCTTT. Its protein product is CSVFPRLNTEAFF.